This is a list of T cell receptor beta chains from one sample in a study of T cells in Graves' hyperthyroidism and ophthalmopathy. Each CDR3 protein gets one entry after TCRdb re-called the multiplex PCR reads with MiXCR. The table shows about 270,000 distinct CDR3 sequences, with 24% occurring only once. Specimen: blood. Every receptor here comes from a woman in her thirties or forties with Graves' ophthalmopathy. CDR3s include the opening cysteine and the closing phenylalanine or tryptophan. The D gene is left open where the match is weak. The size entry is marked missing in some rows and otherwise reads once, few, many or a size class.

j_gene: TRBJ2-5; v_gene: TRBV10-3; d_gene: -; abundance: many; CDR3nt: TGTGCCATCAGTGAGTCGCGGGGAGAGACCCAGTACTTC; CDR3aa: CAISESRGETQYF
j_gene: TRBJ1-2; v_gene: TRBV5-1; d_gene: TRBD1; abundance: many; CDR3nt: TGCGCCAGCAGCCCAAAAACAGGGGGGACTAACTATGGCTACACCTTC; CDR3aa: CASSPKTGGTNYGYTF
j_gene: TRBJ2-5; v_gene: TRBV20-1; d_gene: -; abundance: many; CDR3nt: TGCAGTGCTAGTGGGGACGGCTGGGAGACCCAGTACTTC; CDR3aa: CSASGDGWETQYF
j_gene: TRBJ2-7; v_gene: TRBV28; d_gene: -; abundance: many; CDR3nt: TGTGCCAGCAGAACAGGGTTCTACGAGCAGTACTTC; CDR3aa: CASRTGFYEQYF
j_gene: TRBJ1-1; v_gene: TRBV30; d_gene: TRBD1; abundance: many; CDR3nt: TGTGCCTGGAGTACCACAGGGGAGACTGAAGCTTTCTTT; CDR3aa: CAWSTTGETEAFF
j_gene: TRBJ1-2; v_gene: TRBV7-6; d_gene: -; abundance: many; CDR3nt: TGTGCCAGCAGCTTAGTACTAGGGACCGACGATGGCTACACCTTC; CDR3aa: CASSLVLGTDDGYTF
j_gene: TRBJ2-7; v_gene: TRBV6-1; d_gene: -; abundance: many; CDR3nt: TGTGCCAGCTTAGAAGGAGGATCCCACGAGCAGTACTTC; CDR3aa: CASLEGGSHEQYF
j_gene: TRBJ2-2; v_gene: TRBV4-2; d_gene: TRBD2; abundance: many; CDR3nt: TGTGCCAGCAGCCAAGACCACACGGGACTAGCCCACACCGGGGAGCTGTTTTTT; CDR3aa: CASSQDHTGLAHTGELFF
j_gene: TRBJ2-2; v_gene: TRBV11-2; d_gene: -; abundance: many; CDR3nt: TGTGCCAGCAGCTTAGTGGGAGAAACCGGGGAGCTGTTTTTT; CDR3aa: CASSLVGETGELFF
j_gene: TRBJ2-7; v_gene: TRBV27; d_gene: TRBD1; abundance: -; CDR3nt: TGTGCCAGCAGTTTAAATGGACAGGGGGCCTACGAGCAGTACTTC; CDR3aa: CASSLNGQGAYEQYF
j_gene: TRBJ2-7; v_gene: TRBV20-1; d_gene: -; abundance: -; CDR3nt: TGCAGTGCTCGGGACCCACTTGGGGACTACGAGCAGTACTTC; CDR3aa: CSARDPLGDYEQYF
j_gene: TRBJ1-5; v_gene: TRBV6-1; d_gene: -; abundance: -; CDR3nt: TGTGCCAGCAGTCAACCTCGGGACATCGTTTCTAATCAGCCCCAGCATTTT; CDR3aa: CASSQPRDIVSNQPQHF
j_gene: TRBJ2-7; v_gene: TRBV4-1; d_gene: -; abundance: many; CDR3nt: TGCGCCAGCAGCCAACCCGACAGAGCCTACGAGCAGTACTTC; CDR3aa: CASSQPDRAYEQYF
j_gene: TRBJ1-5; v_gene: TRBV7-9; d_gene: -; abundance: -; CDR3nt: TGTGCCAGCAGCTTGAGCCCGGGAGACGGGCCCCAGCATTTT; CDR3aa: CASSLSPGDGPQHF
j_gene: TRBJ2-7; v_gene: TRBV15; d_gene: TRBD1; abundance: -; CDR3nt: TGTGCCACCAGCAGGGGGGACAGGGGCTACGAGCAGTACTTC; CDR3aa: CATSRGDRGYEQYF
j_gene: TRBJ1-2; v_gene: TRBV13; d_gene: -; abundance: many; CDR3nt: TGTGCCAGCAGCTTACCCCCGGGCTATGGCTACACCTTC; CDR3aa: CASSLPPGYGYTF
j_gene: TRBJ2-4; v_gene: TRBV20-1; d_gene: -; abundance: many; CDR3nt: TGCAGTGCTGACAACAGGCTAGCCAAAAACATTCAGTACTTC; CDR3aa: CSADNRLAKNIQYF
j_gene: TRBJ2-7; v_gene: TRBV24-1; d_gene: -; abundance: once; CDR3nt: TGTGCCACCAGTGATAACCTTTACAACTACGAGCAGTACTTC; CDR3aa: CATSDNLYNYEQYF
j_gene: TRBJ1-5; v_gene: TRBV2; d_gene: TRBD1; abundance: -; CDR3nt: TGTGCCAGCAGGTTTGGACAGGGTTTACAGCCCCAGCATTTT; CDR3aa: CASRFGQGLQPQHF
j_gene: TRBJ1-2; v_gene: TRBV20-1; d_gene: TRBD1; abundance: -; CDR3nt: TGCAGTGCTGGACAGGGGGGCTATGGCTACACCTTC; CDR3aa: CSAGQGGYGYTF
j_gene: TRBJ2-7; v_gene: TRBV13; d_gene: -; abundance: many; CDR3nt: TGTGCCAGCAGCTTATCAGGGATCAACGAGCAGTACTTC; CDR3aa: CASSLSGINEQYF
j_gene: TRBJ2-5; v_gene: TRBV29-1; d_gene: -; abundance: many; CDR3nt: TGCAGCGTTGAAGATGACAGGATCCAAGAGACCCAGTACTTC; CDR3aa: CSVEDDRIQETQYF
j_gene: TRBJ1-1; v_gene: TRBV28; d_gene: -; abundance: many; CDR3nt: TGTGCCAGCAGTTTATACGGCGGGCCGACCACTGAAGCTTTCTTT; CDR3aa: CASSLYGGPTTEAFF
j_gene: TRBJ2-7; v_gene: TRBV2; d_gene: -; abundance: many; CDR3nt: TGTGCCAGCAGTGTAGACGGGAAAAGCTCCTACGAGCAGTACTTC; CDR3aa: CASSVDGKSSYEQYF
j_gene: TRBJ2-7; v_gene: TRBV6-2/TRBV6-3; d_gene: -; abundance: -; CDR3nt: TGTGCCAGCAGTCTCATCGGGTTCTACGAGCAGTACTTC; CDR3aa: CASSLIGFYEQYF
j_gene: TRBJ2-2; v_gene: TRBV4-2; d_gene: TRBD2; abundance: many; CDR3nt: TGTGCCAGCAGCCAAGATGGCGGGAGTGGGGAGCTGTTTTTT; CDR3aa: CASSQDGGSGELFF
j_gene: TRBJ1-1; v_gene: TRBV27; d_gene: -; abundance: once; CDR3nt: TGTGCCAGCAGTTTTGGAGGGGCTCTGAACACTGAAGCTTTCTTT; CDR3aa: CASSFGGALNTEAFF
j_gene: TRBJ2-7; v_gene: TRBV20-1; d_gene: TRBD1; abundance: many; CDR3nt: TGCAGTGCTAGGGAGGACAGGGTAACTTACGAGCAGTACTTC; CDR3aa: CSAREDRVTYEQYF
j_gene: TRBJ2-7; v_gene: TRBV28; d_gene: -; abundance: -; CDR3nt: TGTGCCAGCAGTTTGCGGGTTAGGGACGAGCAGTACTTC; CDR3aa: CASSLRVRDEQYF
j_gene: TRBJ2-7; v_gene: TRBV5-1; d_gene: -; abundance: -; CDR3nt: TGCGCCAGCAGCTCGTCCCCCGGGTCGGACGAGCAGTACTTC; CDR3aa: CASSSSPGSDEQYF
j_gene: TRBJ2-7; v_gene: TRBV10-3; d_gene: -; abundance: many; CDR3nt: TGTGCCACCAAGGACAGTACCTCCTACGAGCAGTACTTC; CDR3aa: CATKDSTSYEQYF
j_gene: TRBJ1-1; v_gene: TRBV28; d_gene: -; abundance: many; CDR3nt: TGTGCCAGCAGTACGTCAGGAGGCGCGGAAGCTTTCTTT; CDR3aa: CASSTSGGAEAFF
j_gene: TRBJ2-5; v_gene: TRBV15; d_gene: -; abundance: -; CDR3nt: TGTGCCACCAGCAGAGGGGCGACTAGCCAAGAGACCCAGTACTTC; CDR3aa: CATSRGATSQETQYF
j_gene: TRBJ1-2; v_gene: TRBV10-2; d_gene: -; abundance: -; CDR3nt: TGCGCCAGCAGTGAGTCGAGAATTAACTCCTATGGCTACACCTTC; CDR3aa: CASSESRINSYGYTF
j_gene: TRBJ2-7; v_gene: TRBV5-1; d_gene: -; abundance: few; CDR3nt: TGCGCCAGCAGCTTGGCGAGAGCCTACGAGCAGTACTTC; CDR3aa: CASSLARAYEQYF
j_gene: TRBJ2-7; v_gene: TRBV27; d_gene: -; abundance: many; CDR3nt: TGTGCCAGCAGTTTACTCGGGGACTTCTCCTACGAGCAGTACTTC; CDR3aa: CASSLLGDFSYEQYF
j_gene: TRBJ1-2; v_gene: TRBV7-3; d_gene: -; abundance: many; CDR3nt: TGTGCCAGCAGCTTAAACAGCGGGGACTATGGCTACACCTTC; CDR3aa: CASSLNSGDYGYTF
j_gene: TRBJ1-5; v_gene: TRBV29-1; d_gene: -; abundance: -; CDR3nt: TGCAGCGTTGCCAGTGCGAATCAGCCCCAGCATTTT; CDR3aa: CSVASANQPQHF
j_gene: TRBJ1-5; v_gene: TRBV28; d_gene: -; abundance: many; CDR3nt: TGTGCCAGCAGGGGGGGATTGAGAAGGAGCAATCAGCCCCAGCATTTT; CDR3aa: CASRGGLRRSNQPQHF
j_gene: TRBJ1-2; v_gene: TRBV28; d_gene: -; abundance: many; CDR3nt: TGTGCCAGCAGTTTATCAGCTAACTATGGCTACACCTTC; CDR3aa: CASSLSANYGYTF
j_gene: TRBJ1-2; v_gene: TRBV24-1; d_gene: -; abundance: many; CDR3nt: TGTGCCACCAGTGCGGGGGGATTTGGAGGCTACACCTTC; CDR3aa: CATSAGGFGGYTF
j_gene: TRBJ2-7; v_gene: TRBV7-6; d_gene: TRBD2; abundance: many; CDR3nt: TGTGCCAGCAGCCAACTAGAGGGGACTAGCGGGCCCTACGAGCAGTACTTC; CDR3aa: CASSQLEGTSGPYEQYF
j_gene: TRBJ1-1; v_gene: TRBV6-2/TRBV6-3; d_gene: -; abundance: once; CDR3nt: TGTGCCAGCAGTTACGGCAGAGCTGGCTCCGGGGCTTTCTTT; CDR3aa: CASSYGRAGSGAFF
j_gene: TRBJ2-5; v_gene: TRBV28; d_gene: TRBD1; abundance: -; CDR3nt: TGTGCCAGCAGTGCTAGACAGGGATTTGAGACCCAGTACTTC; CDR3aa: CASSARQGFETQYF
j_gene: TRBJ2-7; v_gene: TRBV29-1; d_gene: TRBD1; abundance: many; CDR3nt: TGCAGCGTGGCCGGGACAGGGGGCAAGTCCTACGAGCAGTACTTC; CDR3aa: CSVAGTGGKSYEQYF
j_gene: TRBJ2-7; v_gene: TRBV10-3; d_gene: TRBD1; abundance: once; CDR3nt: TGTGCCATCAGTTGCACAGGGGTTGACGAGCAGTCCTTC; CDR3aa: CAISCTGVDEQSF